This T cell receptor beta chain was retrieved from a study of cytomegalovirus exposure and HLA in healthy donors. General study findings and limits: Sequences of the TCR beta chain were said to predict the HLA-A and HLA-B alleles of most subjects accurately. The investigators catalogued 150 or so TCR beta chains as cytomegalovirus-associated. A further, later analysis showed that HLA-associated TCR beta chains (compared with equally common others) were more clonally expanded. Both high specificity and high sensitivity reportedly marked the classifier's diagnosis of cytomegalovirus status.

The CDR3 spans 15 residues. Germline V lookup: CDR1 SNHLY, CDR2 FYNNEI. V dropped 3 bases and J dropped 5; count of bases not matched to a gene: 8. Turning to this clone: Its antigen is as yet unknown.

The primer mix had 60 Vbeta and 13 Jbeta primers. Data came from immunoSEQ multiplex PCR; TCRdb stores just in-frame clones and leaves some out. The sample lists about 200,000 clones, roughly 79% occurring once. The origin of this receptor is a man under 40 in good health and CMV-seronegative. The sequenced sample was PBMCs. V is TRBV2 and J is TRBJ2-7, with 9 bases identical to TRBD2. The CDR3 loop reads CASSDLSGSPNEQYF. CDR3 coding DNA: TGTGCCAGCAGTGATCTTAGCGGGAGCCCCAACGAGCAGTACTTC.